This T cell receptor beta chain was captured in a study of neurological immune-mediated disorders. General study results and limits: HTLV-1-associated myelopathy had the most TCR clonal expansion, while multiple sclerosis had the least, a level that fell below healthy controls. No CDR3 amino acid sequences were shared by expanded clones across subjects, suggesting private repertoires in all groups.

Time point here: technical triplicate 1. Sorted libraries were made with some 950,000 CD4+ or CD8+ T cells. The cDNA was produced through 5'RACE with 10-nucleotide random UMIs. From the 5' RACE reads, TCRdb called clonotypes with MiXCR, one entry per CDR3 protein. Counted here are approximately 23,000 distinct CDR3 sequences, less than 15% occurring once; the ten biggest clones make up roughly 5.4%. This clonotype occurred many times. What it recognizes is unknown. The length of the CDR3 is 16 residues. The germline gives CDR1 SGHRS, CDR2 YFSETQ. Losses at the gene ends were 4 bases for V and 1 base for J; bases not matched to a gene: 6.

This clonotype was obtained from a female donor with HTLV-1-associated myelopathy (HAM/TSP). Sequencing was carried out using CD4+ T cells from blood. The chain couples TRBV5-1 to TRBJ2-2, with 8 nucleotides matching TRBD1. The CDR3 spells CASSRDRIENTGELFF. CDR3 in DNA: TGCGCCAGCAGCCGGGACAGGATAGAGAACACCGGGGAGCTGTTTTTT.